This T cell receptor beta chain originates from a study of shared clonotypes between healthy human individuals. Study-wide findings and caveats: The authors sampled blood alone, and tissue repertoires likely differ.

About this clone itself: Its target is unknown.

The CDR3 extends over 12 amino acids. J was trimmed by 7 bases and V by 5 bases; bases with no gene match: 5. The germline gives CDR1 SGHTA, CDR2 FQGNSA. Execution of the assay was at deep level. The repertoire was sequenced with immunoSEQ multiplex PCR; TCRdb's copy has only in-frame clones and lacks some. Of around 430,000 clones in the sample, roughly 77% are singletons; the top ten hold about 13%. The TCR comes from a woman between 35 and 50 years old in good health. Some clones in this sample may be carry-over from other donors' samples. Material for sequencing was PBMCs. The chain is built from TRBV7-2 and TRBJ2-7, with 7 nucleotides matching TRBD2. In DNA form, the CDR3 reads TGTGCCAGCAGCCAACAGCGGGGTGAGCAGTACTTC. Residues: CASSQQRGEQYF.